These 27 T cell receptor beta chains originate from one sample sequenced in a study of T cells in Graves' hyperthyroidism and ophthalmopathy. The CDR3 regions of TCR beta were amplified from RNA transcripts. TCR CDR3 regions were first amplified by RT-PCR with HTBI primers. TCRdb redid the calling of the multiplex PCR reads with MiXCR, one entry per CDR3 protein. The sample has about 740,000 distinct CDR3 sequences, 14% seen once. Sequences were obtained from blood. These receptors were obtained from a woman between 18 and 29 years old with Graves' hyperthyroidism.

The sample holds a few counts of this clonotype. The gene calls are TRBV6-2 or TRBV6-3 and TRBJ1-1, with 7 bases identical to TRBD1. Germline V lookup: CDR1 MNHEY, CDR2 SVGEGT. V was clipped by 8 bases and J by 8 bases; unmatched bases: 5. This CDR3 is 11 amino acids long. The CDR3 loop is CASRGGREAFF. The CDR3 bases are TGTGCCAGCCGAGGGGGCAGAGAAGCTTTCTTT.

J is TRBJ2-2 and V is TRBV7-9; 11 positions agree with TRBD2. This CDR3 contains 15 residues. The J segment lost 12 bases and the V segment lost 5 bases, leaving 11 bases of the junction unmatched. Germline V gene data show CDR1 as SEHNR and CDR2 as FQNEAQ (reference sequence). CDR3 sequence reads: CASSPGGLAVWKLFF. CDR3 DNA: TGTGCCAGCAGCCCTGGGGGACTAGCGGTGTGGAAGCTGTTTTTT.

V gene TRBV19 combines with J gene TRBJ2-1; 10 bases align to TRBD2. The germline V gene encodes CDR1 LNHDA and CDR2 SQIVND (reference sequence). The CDR3 sequence is 14 residues long. V lost 5 bases to trimming and J lost 14 bases; unmatched junction nucleotides: 12. In DNA form, the CDR3 reads TGTGCCAGTAGTGCCCGGTTGTTAGCGGGAGGAAAGTTCTTC. Amino acid sequence: CASSARLLAGGKFF.

Only a few counts were recorded for this clonotype. This rearrangement joins TRBV4-1 to TRBJ1-1; D is unresolved. The CDR3 consists of 16 residues. Germline V gene sequence: CDR1 MGHRA, CDR2 YSYEKL. V was clipped by 3 bases and J by 3 bases, with 17 bases between them. Here the CDR3 reads CASSQGSVLRDTEAFF. The CDR3 nucleotides are TGCGCCAGCAGCCAGGGATCAGTCCTTAGGGACACTGAAGCTTTCTTT.

The gene calls are TRBV25-1 and TRBJ1-5; tentatively, D is TRBD1 (5 bases). There are 15 residues in the CDR3. The ends were cut back, 6 bases at V and 5 bases at J, with 17 bases in the middle. Germline lookup yields CDR1 MGHDK and CDR2 SYGVNS. The CDR3 here is CASRGSGTYYQPQHF. CDR3 bases: TGTGCCAGCAGGGGATCCGGGACTTACTATCAGCCCCAGCATTTT.

The chain employs TRBV14 and TRBJ2-3; D is unclear. The CDR3 spans 16 residues. The V gene lost 0 bases and the J gene lost 1 base, with 11 bases spanning the gap. Germline assignment: CDR1 SGHDN and CDR2 FVKESK. The CDR3 loop is CASSQEALSGTDTQYF. The CDR3 DNA sequence: TGTGCCAGCAGCCAAGAAGCCTTATCAGGCACAGATACGCAGTATTTT.

This clonotype was counted at least ten times. The V gene is TRBV6-1, the J gene TRBJ1-2; a possible D gene is TRBD1 (5 bases). CDR1 and CDR2 (germline): MNHNS, SASEGT. This CDR3 comprises 15 residues. Trimming removed 5 bases at V and 6 bases at J, with 19 bases between. CDR3 nucleotides: TGTGCCAGCAGTTTGGGGGGAGCAGGGTCCCATGGCTACACCTTC. This codes for CASSLGGAGSHGYTF.

At least ten counts were recorded for this clonotype. J is TRBJ1-1 and V is TRBV2; D remains unclear. V lost 7 bases to trimming and J lost 0 bases, with 12 bases between them. This CDR3 has 14 amino acids. Germline assignment: CDR1 SNHLY and CDR2 FYNNEI. The CDR3 spells CASILTVMNTEAFF. The CDR3 DNA is TGTGCCAGCATCTTGACTGTAATGAACACTGAAGCTTTCTTT.

This rearrangement joins TRBV5-8 to TRBJ2-2; 7 nucleotides match TRBD1. The CDR3 is 14 amino acids. V trimming: 4 bases; J trimming: 4 bases; junction bases outside the gene matches: 4. Germline CDR1 and CDR2: SGHTS and YDEGEE. The CDR3 reads CASSPTGITGELFF. In nucleotides, the CDR3 is TGTGCCAGCAGCCCGACAGGGATCACCGGGGAGCTGTTTTTT.

The chain joins TRBV20-1 to TRBJ2-1; no reliable D call. The CDR3 runs to 9 residues. CDR1 is DFQATT, CDR2 SNEGSKA, per germline (reference sequence). Trimming removed 3 bases from V and 10 bases from J, with 4 bases in between. The CDR3 coding sequence is TGCAGTGCTAGGACGGAGCAGTTCTTC. Its translation: CSARTEQFF.

CDR3 loop: CASSYSDASYEQYF. CDR3 in DNA: TGTGCCAGCAGTTACTCCGACGCTTCCTACGAGCAGTACTTC. The chain combines TRBV6-5 with TRBJ2-7; no definite D call. V was clipped by 0 bases and J by 1 base, with 7 bases between them. CDR3 length: 14 residues. In germline, CDR1 is MNHEY, CDR2 SVGAGI.

This clonotype was detected only a few times. The rearrangement uses TRBV6-5 and TRBJ2-2; no definite D call. Trimming took 2 bases from V and 4 from J, leaving 11 bases between them. The CDR3 has 15 amino acids. Germline-derived CDR1 and CDR2 are MNHEY and SVGAGI. DNA for the CDR3: TGTGCCAGCAGTTACAATGGGGTATCCACCGGGGAGCTGTTTTTT. It yields the protein CASSYNGVSTGELFF.

This clonotype was seen more than once but under ten times. This chain connects TRBV29-1 to TRBJ1-1; D is undetermined. Per germline, CDR1 SQVTM and CDR2 ANQGSEA. V was shortened by 0 bases and J by 11 bases, with 10 bases between the two germline ends. The CDR3 contains 11 residues. The CDR3 DNA follows: TGCAGCGTTGAAGATCCGGGTTTGGCTTTCTTT. Residues: CSVEDPGLAFF. The full variable domain, completed using reference TRBV29-1 and TRBJ1-1, is SAVISQKPSRDICQRGTSLTIQCQVDSQVTMMFWYRQQPGQSLTLIATANQGSEATYESGFVIDKFPISRPNLTFSTLTVSNMSPEDSSIYLCSVEDPGLAFFGQGTRLTVV.

This clonotype was picked up a small number of times. The junction departs from the called germline gene at one end, perhaps through a read error. The chain links TRBV12-3 or TRBV12-4 to TRBJ2-7; D is uncertain. The CDR3 totals 11 residues. CDR3 in amino acids: CAGSSTYEQYF. CDR3 in DNA: TGTGCCGGCAGCTCAACCTACGAGCAGTACTTC.

The sample holds a few counts of this clonotype. This may stem from a read error, because a much larger clone lies one nucleotide away. V usage is TRBV3-1 and J usage is TRBJ2-1; D possibly corresponds to TRBD1 (6 bases). Germline loops: CDR1 LGHDT, CDR2 YNNKEL (reference sequence). The CDR3 loop spans 11 amino acids. CDR3 DNA sequence: TGTGTCAGCAGCCAGGGGCCCGAGCAGTTCTTC. Translation: CVSSQGPEQFF.

This clonotype was recorded at least ten times. V gene TRBV11-1 combines with J gene TRBJ2-7; possible D gene TRBD2, 5 bases. The CDR3 loop spans 14 amino acids. V gave up 1 base and J gave up 6 bases, with 13 bases separating them. The germline V gene encodes CDR1 SGHAT and CDR2 FQDESV (reference sequence). The CDR3 DNA follows: TGTGCCAGCAGCTTAGTACCGGCGGGCGGCGAGCAGTACTTC. It translates to CASSLVPAGGEQYF.

This clonotype is a singleton in its sample. The rearrangement joins TRBV20-1 to TRBJ1-2; D uncertain. The germline V gene has CDR1 DFQATT and CDR2 SNEGSKA (reference sequence). This CDR3 comprises 14 residues. V was trimmed by 4 bases and J by 0 bases, leaving 12 bases between them. CDR3 in DNA: TGCAGTGCTACGCCCCTGGACTCTAACTATGGCTACACCTTC. Amino acids: CSATPLDSNYGYTF.

Regarding this clonotype: A much larger clone differs from this one at a single base, so this may be a read error. The chain recombines TRBV28 with TRBJ1-5; D remains ambiguous. Trimming left V 6 bases short and J 0 bases short, with 15 bases between. CDR1 MDHEN and CDR2 SYDVKM come from the germline V gene. This CDR3 has 16 amino acids. CDR3 DNA sequence: TGTGCCAGCAGCATCGTCACAGTCTATAGCAATCAGCCCCAGCATTTT. This codes for CASSIVTVYSNQPQHF.

This clonotype appeared many times. The V and J genes are TRBV11-2 and TRBJ2-5; D assignment may be TRBD1 or TRBD2 (5 bases each). The V gene lost 0 bases and the J gene lost 7 bases, with 15 bases spanning the gap. Germline-derived CDR1 and CDR2 are SGHAT and FQNNGV. The CDR3 consists of 15 residues. The CDR3 region is CASSLDPRGSGTQYF. The CDR3 DNA is TGTGCCAGCAGCTTAGATCCCCGGGGCTCAGGGACCCAGTACTTC.

This clonotype was counted many times. The chain uses TRBV7-3 and TRBJ2-7; no firm D call. The CDR3 has 13 residues. V lost 0 bases and J 6 bases, leaving 9 bases between the germline ends. The germline V gene encodes CDR1 SGHTA and CDR2 FQGTGA. The CDR3 here is CASSLTPLSEQYF. Here the CDR3 DNA reads TGTGCCAGCAGCTTAACCCCCCTTTCCGAGCAGTACTTC.

This clonotype has at least ten counts. This chain joins TRBV27 and TRBJ1-1, with D uncertain. Germline assignment: CDR1 MNHEY and CDR2 SMNVEV (reference sequence). V lost 6 bases to trimming and J lost 3 bases, with 14 bases between them. This CDR3 has 14 amino acids. The chain's CDR3 is CASSRVDIYTEAFF. Written as DNA, the CDR3 is TGTGCCAGCAGCCGCGTGGATATCTACACTGAAGCTTTCTTT.

This clonotype was detected many times. The rearrangement links TRBV11-2 to TRBJ2-5; a possible D gene is TRBD1 (5 bases). Germline V lookup: CDR1 SGHAT, CDR2 FQNNGV. The CDR3 runs to 18 residues. Trimming took off 5 bases at V and 5 bases at J, with 27 bases between the two ends. CDR3 coding DNA: TGTGCCAGCAGCAGGGGCCCCTACCAGGACAACCCCGGGGAGACCCAGTACTTC. Its protein product is CASSRGPYQDNPGETQYF.

About this clonotype itself: The conserved phenylalanine or tryptophan normally closing the CDR3 is absent here, so this likely arose from a read error. CDR3 sequence reads: CASRPQGAGYGYTS. In nucleotides, the CDR3 is TGTGCCAGCAGACCTCAGGGGGCTGGCTATGGCTACACCTCC. This chain connects TRBV28 to TRBJ1-2; 8 positions agree with TRBD1. The CDR3 consists of 14 residues. V was clipped by 6 bases and J by 4 bases; unmatched bases: 7. Germline V CDR1 and CDR2: MDHEN, SYDVKM.

The chain couples TRBV15 to TRBJ2-2; TRBD2 might be the D (7 bases). The CDR3 has 17 residues. Germline values: CDR1 LNHNV, CDR2 YYDKDF (reference sequence). Trimming cost V 7 bases and J 1 base, with 19 bases left between them. The CDR3 DNA sequence: TGTGCCACCAAAAGGGGGGGGAAGATAATGAACACCGGGGAGCTGTTTTTT. It encodes CATKRGGKIMNTGELFF.

The table lists this clonotype with many counts. The rearrangement links TRBV20-1 to TRBJ2-5, with D perhaps matching TRBD2 (5 bases). The CDR3 runs 17 residues. Germline V gives CDR1 DFQATT, CDR2 SNEGSKA (reference sequence). Trimming took off 6 bases at V and 2 bases at J, with 25 bases between the two ends. The CDR3 region is CSAIRTGRIRWQETQYF. As DNA, the CDR3 is TGCAGTGCAATTCGGACTGGGCGCATTAGGTGGCAAGAGACCCAGTACTTC.

This clonotype was seen at least ten times. This chain uses TRBV7-3 with TRBJ2-7, with TRBD1 matching over 10 bases. Trimming cost V 4 bases and J 8 bases; bases outside gene matches: 8. The CDR3 sequence is 14 residues long. Germline CDR1 and CDR2: SGHTA and FQGTGA. The CDR3 bases are TGTGCCAGCAGCTCCGGGGGACAGGGGACCCAGCAGTACTTC. Protein sequence: CASSSGGQGTQQYF.

This clonotype was recorded a few times. The chain is built from TRBV18 and TRBJ1-5, with unresolved D. The CDR3 is made up of 15 amino acids. The V and J ends lost 3 bases and 7 bases respectively, with 16 bases between them. Germline lookup yields CDR1 KGHSH and CDR2 LQKENI. For the CDR3, the DNA is TGTGCCAGCTCACCCGACTCCGTAACGCGGCAGCCCCAGCATTTT. Protein product: CASSPDSVTRQPQHF.